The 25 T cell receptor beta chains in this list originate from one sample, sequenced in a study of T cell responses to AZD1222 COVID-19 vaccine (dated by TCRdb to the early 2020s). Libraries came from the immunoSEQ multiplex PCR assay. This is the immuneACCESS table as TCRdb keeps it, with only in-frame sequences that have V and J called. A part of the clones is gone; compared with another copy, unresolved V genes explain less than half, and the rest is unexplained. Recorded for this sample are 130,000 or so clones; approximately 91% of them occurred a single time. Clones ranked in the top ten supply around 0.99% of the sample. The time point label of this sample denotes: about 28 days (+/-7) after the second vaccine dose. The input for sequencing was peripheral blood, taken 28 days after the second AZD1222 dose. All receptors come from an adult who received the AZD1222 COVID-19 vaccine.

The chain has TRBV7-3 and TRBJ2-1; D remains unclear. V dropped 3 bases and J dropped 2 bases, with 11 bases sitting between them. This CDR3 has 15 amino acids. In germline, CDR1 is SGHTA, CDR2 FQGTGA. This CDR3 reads CASSLGSMAYNEQFF. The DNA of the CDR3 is TGTGCCAGCAGCTTGGGCTCAATGGCCTACAATGAGCAGTTCTTC. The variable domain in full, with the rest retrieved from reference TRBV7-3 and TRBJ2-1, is GAGVSQTPSNKVTEKGKYVELRCDPISGHTALYWYRQSLGQGPEFLIYFQGTGAADDSGLPNDRFFAVRPEGSVSTLKIQRTERGDSAVYLCASSLGSMAYNEQFFGPGTRLTVL.

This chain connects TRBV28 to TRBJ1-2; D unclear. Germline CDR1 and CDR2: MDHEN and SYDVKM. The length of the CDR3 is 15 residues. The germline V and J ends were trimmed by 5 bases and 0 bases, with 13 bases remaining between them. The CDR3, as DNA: TGTGCCAGCAGTCCCCACACCCCAACTAACTATGGCTACACCTTC. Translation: CASSPHTPTNYGYTF.

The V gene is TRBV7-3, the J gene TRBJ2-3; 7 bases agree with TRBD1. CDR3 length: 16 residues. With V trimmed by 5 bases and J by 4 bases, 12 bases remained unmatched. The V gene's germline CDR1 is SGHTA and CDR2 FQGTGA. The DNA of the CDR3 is TGTGCCAGCAGCCCCCGACAGGGAAGATCTGCAGATACGCAGTATTTT. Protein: CASSPRQGRSADTQYF.

As DNA, the CDR3 is TGTGCCACCAGTGATCAACAGGGGACTGAAGCTTTCTTT. It codes for CATSDQQGTEAFF. The genes are TRBV24-1 and TRBJ1-1; TRBD1 aligns across 7 bases. Germline CDR1 reads KGHDR; CDR2 reads SFDVKD. With V trimmed by 3 bases and J by 5 bases, 2 bases remained unmatched. The CDR3 has 13 residues.

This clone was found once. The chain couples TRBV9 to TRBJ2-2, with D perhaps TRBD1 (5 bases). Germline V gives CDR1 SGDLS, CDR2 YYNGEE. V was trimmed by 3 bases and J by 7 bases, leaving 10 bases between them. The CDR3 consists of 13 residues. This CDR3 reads CASSGRTSGELFF. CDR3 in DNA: TGTGCCAGCAGCGGGCGGACAAGCGGGGAGCTGTTTTTT.

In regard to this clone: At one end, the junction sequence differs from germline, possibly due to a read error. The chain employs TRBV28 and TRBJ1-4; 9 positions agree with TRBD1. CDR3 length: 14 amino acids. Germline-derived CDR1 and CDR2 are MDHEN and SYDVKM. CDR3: CASSLGQGGEKLFF. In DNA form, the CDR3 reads TGTGCTAGCAGTTTGGGACAGGGAGGCGAAAAACTGTTTTTT.

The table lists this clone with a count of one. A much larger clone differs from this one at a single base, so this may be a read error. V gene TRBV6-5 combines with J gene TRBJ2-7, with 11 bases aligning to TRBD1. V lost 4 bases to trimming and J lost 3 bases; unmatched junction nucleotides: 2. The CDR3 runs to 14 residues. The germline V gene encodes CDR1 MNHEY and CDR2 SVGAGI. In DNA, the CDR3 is TGTGCCAGCAGTTCCGGGACAGGGGGCTACGAGCAGTACTTC. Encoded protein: CASSSGTGGYEQYF.

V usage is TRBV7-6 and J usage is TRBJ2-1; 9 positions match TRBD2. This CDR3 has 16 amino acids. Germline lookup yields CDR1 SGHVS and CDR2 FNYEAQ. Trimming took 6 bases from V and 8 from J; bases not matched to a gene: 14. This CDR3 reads CASSQDGGRGLYEQFF. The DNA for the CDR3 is TGTGCCAGCAGTCAGGACGGCGGGAGGGGACTCTATGAGCAGTTCTTC.

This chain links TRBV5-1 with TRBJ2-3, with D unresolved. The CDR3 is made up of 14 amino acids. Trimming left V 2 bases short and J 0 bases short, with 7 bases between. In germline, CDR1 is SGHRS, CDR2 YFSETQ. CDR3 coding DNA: TGCGCCAGCAGCTTCAGTTCTAGCACAGATACGCAGTATTTT. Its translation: CASSFSSSTDTQYF.

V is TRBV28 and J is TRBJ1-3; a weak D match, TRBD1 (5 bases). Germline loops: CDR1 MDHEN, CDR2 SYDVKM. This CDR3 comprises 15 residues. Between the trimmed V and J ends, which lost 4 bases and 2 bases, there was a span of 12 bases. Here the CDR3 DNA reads TGTGCCAGCAGTTCCATGGGGGGAGCTGGAAACACCATATATTTT. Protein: CASSSMGGAGNTIYF. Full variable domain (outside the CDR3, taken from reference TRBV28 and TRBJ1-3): DVKVTQSSRYLVKRTGEKVFLECVQDMDHENMFWYRQDPGLGLRLIYFSYDVKMKEKGDIPEGYSVSREKKERFSLILESASTNQTSMYLCASSSMGGAGNTIYFGEGSWLTVV.

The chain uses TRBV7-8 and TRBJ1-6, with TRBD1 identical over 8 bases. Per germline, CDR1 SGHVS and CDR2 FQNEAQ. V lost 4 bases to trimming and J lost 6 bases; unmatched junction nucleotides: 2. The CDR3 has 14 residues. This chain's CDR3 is CASSWTGINSPLHF. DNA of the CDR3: TGTGCCAGCAGCTGGACAGGGATTAATTCACCCCTCCACTTT.

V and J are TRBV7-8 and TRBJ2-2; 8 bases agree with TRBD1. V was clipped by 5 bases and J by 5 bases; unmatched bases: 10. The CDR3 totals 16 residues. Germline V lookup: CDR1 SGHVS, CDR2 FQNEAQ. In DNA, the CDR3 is TGTGCCAGCAGCCCCGTGCGGCAGGGGGCGACCGGGGAGCTGTTTTTT. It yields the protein CASSPVRQGATGELFF.

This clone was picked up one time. Written as DNA, the CDR3 is TGTGCCAGCAGTTTCGACAGGGGGTACGAGCAGTACTTC. Its translation: CASSFDRGYEQYF. The chain recombines TRBV27 with TRBJ2-7; 9 bases fit TRBD1. J lost 4 bases, V lost 3 bases, and 1 base had no gene match. The germline V gene has CDR1 MNHEY and CDR2 SMNVEV (reference sequence). The CDR3 loop spans 13 amino acids.

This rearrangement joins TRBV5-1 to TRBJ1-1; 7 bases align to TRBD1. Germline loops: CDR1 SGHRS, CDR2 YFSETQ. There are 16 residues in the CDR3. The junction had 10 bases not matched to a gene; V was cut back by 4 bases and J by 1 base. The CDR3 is CASSARQGVTNTEAFF. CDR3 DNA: TGCGCCAGCAGCGCTCGACAGGGCGTGACGAACACTGAAGCTTTCTTT.

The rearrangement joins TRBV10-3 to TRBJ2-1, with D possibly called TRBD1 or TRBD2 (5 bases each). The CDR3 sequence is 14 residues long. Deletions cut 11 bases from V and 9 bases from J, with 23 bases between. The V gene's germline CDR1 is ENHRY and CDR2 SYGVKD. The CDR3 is CAARGVSASGEQFF. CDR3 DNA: TGTGCCGCTAGAGGGGTTTCTGCTTCGGGTGAGCAGTTCTTC.

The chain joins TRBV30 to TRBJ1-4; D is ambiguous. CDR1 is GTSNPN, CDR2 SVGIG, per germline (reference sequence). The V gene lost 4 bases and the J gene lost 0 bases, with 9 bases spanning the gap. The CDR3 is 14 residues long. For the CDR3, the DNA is TGTGCCTGGAAGCGAGATACAACTAATGAAAAACTGTTTTTT. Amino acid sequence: CAWKRDTTNEKLFF. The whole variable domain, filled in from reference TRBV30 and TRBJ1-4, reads SQTIHQWPATLVQPVGSPLSLECTVEGTSNPNLYWYRQAAGRGLQLLFYSVGIGQISSEVPQNLSASRPQDRQFILSSKKLLLSDSGFYLCAWKRDTTNEKLFFGSGTQLSVL.

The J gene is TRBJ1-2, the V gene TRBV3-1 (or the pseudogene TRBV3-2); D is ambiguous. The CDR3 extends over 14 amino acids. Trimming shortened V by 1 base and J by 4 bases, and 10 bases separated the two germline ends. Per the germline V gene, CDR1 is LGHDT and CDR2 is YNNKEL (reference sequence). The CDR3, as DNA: TGTGCCAGCAGCCAAGCGCACAGCCCCTATGGCTACACCTTC. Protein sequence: CASSQAHSPYGYTF.

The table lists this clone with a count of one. CDR3 sequence: CASSPSSYEQYF. The CDR3 DNA is TGTGCCAGCTCACCTAGCTCCTACGAGCAGTACTTC. The V call is TRBV18, the J call TRBJ2-7; D remains ambiguous. Germline V gene data show CDR1 as KGHSH and CDR2 as LQKENI. This CDR3 is 12 amino acids long. V lost 3 bases to trimming and J lost 0 bases, with 3 bases between them.

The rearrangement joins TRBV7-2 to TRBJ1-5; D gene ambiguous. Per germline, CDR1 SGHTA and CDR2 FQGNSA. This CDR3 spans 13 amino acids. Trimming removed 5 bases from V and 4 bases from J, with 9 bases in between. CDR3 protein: CASSREANQPQHF. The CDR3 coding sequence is TGTGCCAGCAGCCGAGAGGCAAATCAGCCCCAGCATTTT.

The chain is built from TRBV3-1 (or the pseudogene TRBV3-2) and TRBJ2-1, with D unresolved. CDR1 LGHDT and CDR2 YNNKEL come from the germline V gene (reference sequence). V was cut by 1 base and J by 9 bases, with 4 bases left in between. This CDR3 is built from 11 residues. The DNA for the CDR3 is TGTGCCAGCAGCCAAGCCGCTGAGCAGTTCTTC. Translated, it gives CASSQAAEQFF.

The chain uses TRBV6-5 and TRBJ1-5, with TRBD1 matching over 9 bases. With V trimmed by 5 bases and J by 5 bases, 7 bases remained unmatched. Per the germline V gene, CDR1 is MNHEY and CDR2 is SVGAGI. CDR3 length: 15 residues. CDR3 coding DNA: TGTGCCAGCAGTACGTTGGGACAGGGATATCAGCCCCAGCATTTT. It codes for CASSTLGQGYQPQHF.

The CDR3 reads CASSQEYPYNEQFF. CDR3 nucleotides: TGCGCCAGCAGCCAAGAGTACCCGTACAATGAGCAGTTCTTC. The V call is TRBV4-1, the J call TRBJ2-1; D not resolved. Germline values: CDR1 MGHRA, CDR2 YSYEKL. Trimming took off 0 bases at V and 4 bases at J, with 7 bases between the two ends. The length of the CDR3 is 14 residues.

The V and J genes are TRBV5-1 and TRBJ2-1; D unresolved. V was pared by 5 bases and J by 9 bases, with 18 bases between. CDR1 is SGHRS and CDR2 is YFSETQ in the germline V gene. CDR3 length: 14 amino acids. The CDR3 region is CASSSYPGTGEQFF. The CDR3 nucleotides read TGCGCCAGCAGTAGCTACCCGGGCACGGGTGAGCAGTTCTTC.

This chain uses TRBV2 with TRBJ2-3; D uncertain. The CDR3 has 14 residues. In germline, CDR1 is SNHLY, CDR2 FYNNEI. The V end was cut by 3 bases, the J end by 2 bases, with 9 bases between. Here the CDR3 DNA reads TGTGCCAGCAGTGAGAGTAGAAACACAGATACGCAGTATTTT. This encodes CASSESRNTDTQYF.

CDR3 bases: TGCAGCGTCACGTTGTTCTCTGGAAACACCATATATTTT. The encoded protein is CSVTLFSGNTIYF. The chain is built from TRBV29-1 and TRBJ1-3; the D is unclear. This CDR3 has 13 amino acids. The V and J ends lost 6 bases and 0 bases respectively, with 9 bases between them. Germline CDR1 is SQVTM and CDR2 is ANQGSEA.